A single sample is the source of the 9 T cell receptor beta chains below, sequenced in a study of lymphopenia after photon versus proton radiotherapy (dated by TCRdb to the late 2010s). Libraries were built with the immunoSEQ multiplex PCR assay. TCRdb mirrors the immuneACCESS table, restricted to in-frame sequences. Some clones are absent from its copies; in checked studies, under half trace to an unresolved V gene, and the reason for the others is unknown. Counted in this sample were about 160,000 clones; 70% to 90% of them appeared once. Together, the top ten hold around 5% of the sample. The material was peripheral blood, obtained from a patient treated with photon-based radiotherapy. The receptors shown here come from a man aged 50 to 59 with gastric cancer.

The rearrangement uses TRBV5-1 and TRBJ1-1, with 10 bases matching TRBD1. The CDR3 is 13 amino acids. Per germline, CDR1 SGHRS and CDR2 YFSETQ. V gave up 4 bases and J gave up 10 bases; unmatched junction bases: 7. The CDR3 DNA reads TGCGCCAGCAGCATCGGGACAGGGGAGGCAGCTTTCTTT. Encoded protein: CASSIGTGEAAFF. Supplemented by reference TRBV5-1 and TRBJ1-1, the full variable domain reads KAGVTQTPRYLIKTRGQQVTLSCSPISGHRSVSWYQQTPGQGLQFLFEYFSETQRNKGNFPGRFSGRQFSNSRSEMNVSTLELGDSALYLCASSIGTGEAAFFGQGTRLTVV.

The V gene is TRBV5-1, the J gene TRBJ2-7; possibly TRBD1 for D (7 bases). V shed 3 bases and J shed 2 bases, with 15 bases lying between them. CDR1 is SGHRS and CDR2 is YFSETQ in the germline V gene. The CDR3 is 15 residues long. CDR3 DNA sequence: TGCGCCAGCAGCTACGATCAGGGGGGAGCCTACGAGCAGTACTTC. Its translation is CASSYDQGGAYEQYF.

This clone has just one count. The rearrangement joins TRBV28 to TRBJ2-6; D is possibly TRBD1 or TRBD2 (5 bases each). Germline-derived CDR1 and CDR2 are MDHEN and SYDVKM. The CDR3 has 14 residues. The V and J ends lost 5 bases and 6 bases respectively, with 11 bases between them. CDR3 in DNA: TGTGCCAGCAGTGAGGGGAAGAAGGCCAACGTCCTGACTTTC. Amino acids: CASSEGKKANVLTF.

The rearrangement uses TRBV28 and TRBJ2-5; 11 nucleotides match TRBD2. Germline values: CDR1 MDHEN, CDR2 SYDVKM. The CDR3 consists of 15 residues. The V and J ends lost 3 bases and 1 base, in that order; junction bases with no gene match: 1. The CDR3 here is CASSFTSGGQETQYF. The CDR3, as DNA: TGTGCCAGCAGTTTTACTAGCGGGGGCCAAGAGACCCAGTACTTC.

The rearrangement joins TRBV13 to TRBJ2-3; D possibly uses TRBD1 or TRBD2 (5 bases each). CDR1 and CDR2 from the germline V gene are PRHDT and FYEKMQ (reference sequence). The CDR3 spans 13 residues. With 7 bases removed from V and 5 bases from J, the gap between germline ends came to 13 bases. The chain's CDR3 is CASIALGEDTQYF. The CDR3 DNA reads TGTGCCAGCATCGCACTGGGGGAAGATACGCAGTATTTT.

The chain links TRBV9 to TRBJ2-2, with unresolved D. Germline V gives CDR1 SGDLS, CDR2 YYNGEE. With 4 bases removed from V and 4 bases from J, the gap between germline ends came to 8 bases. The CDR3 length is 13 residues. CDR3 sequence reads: CASSPSITGELFF. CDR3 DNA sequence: TGTGCCAGCAGCCCCTCAATCACCGGGGAGCTGTTTTTT.

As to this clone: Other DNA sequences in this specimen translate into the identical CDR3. The CDR3 loop reads CASRGSSYEQYF. CDR3 in DNA: TGTGCCAGCAGGGGATCCTCCTACGAGCAGTACTTC. V gene TRBV6-6 combines with J gene TRBJ2-7, with D unresolved. Looked up from germline, CDR1 is MNHNY and CDR2 is SVGAGI (reference sequence). The ends were cut back, 6 bases at V and 0 bases at J, with 6 bases in the middle. The CDR3 sequence is 12 residues long.

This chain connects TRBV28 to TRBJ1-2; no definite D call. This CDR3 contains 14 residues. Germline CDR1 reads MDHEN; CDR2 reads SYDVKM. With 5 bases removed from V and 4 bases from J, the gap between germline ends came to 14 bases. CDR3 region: CASSPPGLPYGYTF. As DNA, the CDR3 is TGTGCCAGCAGTCCCCCGGGTCTCCCCTATGGCTACACCTTC.

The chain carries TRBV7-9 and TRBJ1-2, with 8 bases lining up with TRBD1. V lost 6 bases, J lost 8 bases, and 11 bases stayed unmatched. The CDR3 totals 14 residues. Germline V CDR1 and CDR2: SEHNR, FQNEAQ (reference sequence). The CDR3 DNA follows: TGTGCCAGCAGTTTTGGGCAGGGGGCAAACGGCTACACCTTC. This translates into CASSFGQGANGYTF.